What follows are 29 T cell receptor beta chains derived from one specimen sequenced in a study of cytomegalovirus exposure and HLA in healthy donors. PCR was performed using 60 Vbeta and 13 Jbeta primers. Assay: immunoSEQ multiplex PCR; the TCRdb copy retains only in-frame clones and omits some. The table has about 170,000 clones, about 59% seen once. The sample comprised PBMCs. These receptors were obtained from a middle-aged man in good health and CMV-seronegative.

The CDR3 loop is CASSRGLAGVPNTGELFF. The CDR3 nucleotides are TGTGCCAGCAGCCGGGGACTAGCGGGGGTCCCGAACACCGGGGAGCTGTTTTTT. The V and J genes are TRBV4-2 and TRBJ2-2; TRBD2 agrees at 14 bases. The CDR3 has 18 amino acids. Germline V gene lookup returns CDR1 LGHNA and CDR2 YNFKEQ. V shed 4 bases and J 0 bases; nucleotides not matched to a gene: 4.

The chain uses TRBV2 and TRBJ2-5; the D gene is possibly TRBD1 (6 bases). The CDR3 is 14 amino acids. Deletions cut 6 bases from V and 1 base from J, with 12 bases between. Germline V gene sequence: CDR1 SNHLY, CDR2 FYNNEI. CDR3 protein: CASSLTGFQETQYF. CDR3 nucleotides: TGTGCCAGCAGCTTAACAGGGTTCCAAGAGACCCAGTACTTC.

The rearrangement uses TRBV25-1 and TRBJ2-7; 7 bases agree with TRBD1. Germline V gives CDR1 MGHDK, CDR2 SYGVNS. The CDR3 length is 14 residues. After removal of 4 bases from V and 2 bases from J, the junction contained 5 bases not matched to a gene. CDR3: CASSVPGQAYEQYF. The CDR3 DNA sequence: TGTGCCAGCAGTGTACCCGGACAGGCCTACGAGCAGTACTTC.

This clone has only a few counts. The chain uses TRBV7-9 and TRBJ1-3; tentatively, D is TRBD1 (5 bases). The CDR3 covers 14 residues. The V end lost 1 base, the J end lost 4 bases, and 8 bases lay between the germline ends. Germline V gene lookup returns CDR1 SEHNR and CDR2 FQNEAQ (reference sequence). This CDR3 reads CASSLGGEGNTIYF. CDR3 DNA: TGTGCCAGCAGCTTAGGGGGCGAAGGAAACACCATATATTTT.

As DNA, the CDR3 is TGTGCCAGCAGCCCCGCGGGACAGGCTGCATACGAGCAGTACTTC. Its translation is CASSPAGQAAYEQYF. The rearrangement uses TRBV9 and TRBJ2-7; 8 bases fit TRBD1. J was trimmed by 4 bases and V by 4 bases; bases with no gene match: 10. CDR3 length: 15 residues. Germline V gives CDR1 SGDLS, CDR2 YYNGEE.

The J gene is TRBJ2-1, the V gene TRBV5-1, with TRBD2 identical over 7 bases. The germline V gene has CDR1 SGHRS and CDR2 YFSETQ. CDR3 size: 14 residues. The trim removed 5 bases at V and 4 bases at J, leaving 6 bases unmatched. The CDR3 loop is CASSWAGEYNEQFF. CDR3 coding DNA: TGCGCCAGCAGTTGGGCGGGAGAATACAATGAGCAGTTCTTC.

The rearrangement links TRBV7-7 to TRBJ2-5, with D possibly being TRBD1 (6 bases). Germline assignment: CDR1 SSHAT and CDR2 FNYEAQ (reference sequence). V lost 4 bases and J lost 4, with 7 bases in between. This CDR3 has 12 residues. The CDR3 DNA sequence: TGTGCCAGCAGCTCCAGGGGAGAGACCCAGTACTTC. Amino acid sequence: CASSSRGETQYF.

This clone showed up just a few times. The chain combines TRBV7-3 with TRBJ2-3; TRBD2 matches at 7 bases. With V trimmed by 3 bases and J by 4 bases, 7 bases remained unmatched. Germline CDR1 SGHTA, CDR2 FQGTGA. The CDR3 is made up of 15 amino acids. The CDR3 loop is CASSLAGVAADTQYF. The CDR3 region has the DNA TGTGCCAGCAGCTTGGCGGGAGTGGCCGCAGATACGCAGTATTTT.

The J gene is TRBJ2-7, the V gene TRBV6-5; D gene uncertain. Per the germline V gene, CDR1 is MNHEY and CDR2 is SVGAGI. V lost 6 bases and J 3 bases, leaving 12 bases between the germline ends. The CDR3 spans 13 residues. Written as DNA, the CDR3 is TGTGCCAGCAGCGCCGTGAGCCTCTACGAGCAGTACTTC. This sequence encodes CASSAVSLYEQYF.

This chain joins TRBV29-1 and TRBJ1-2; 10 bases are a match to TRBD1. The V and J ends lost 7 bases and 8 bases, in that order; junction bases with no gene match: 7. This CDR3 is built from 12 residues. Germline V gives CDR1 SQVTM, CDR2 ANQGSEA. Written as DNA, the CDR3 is TGCAGCGCTGTTGGACAGGGGGTAGGCTACACCTTC. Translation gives CSAVGQGVGYTF.

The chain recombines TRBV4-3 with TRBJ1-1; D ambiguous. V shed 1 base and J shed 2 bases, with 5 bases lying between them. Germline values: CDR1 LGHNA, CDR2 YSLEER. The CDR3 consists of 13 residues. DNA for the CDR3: TGCGCCAGCAGCCAAGTCACAAACACTGAAGCTTTCTTT. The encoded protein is CASSQVTNTEAFF.

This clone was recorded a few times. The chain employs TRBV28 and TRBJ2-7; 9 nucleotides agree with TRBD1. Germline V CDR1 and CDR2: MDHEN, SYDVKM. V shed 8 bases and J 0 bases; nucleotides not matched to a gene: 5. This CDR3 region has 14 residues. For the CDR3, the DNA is TGTGCCAGCGTAAAACAGGGGGCCTCCTACGAGCAGTACTTC. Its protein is CASVKQGASYEQYF.

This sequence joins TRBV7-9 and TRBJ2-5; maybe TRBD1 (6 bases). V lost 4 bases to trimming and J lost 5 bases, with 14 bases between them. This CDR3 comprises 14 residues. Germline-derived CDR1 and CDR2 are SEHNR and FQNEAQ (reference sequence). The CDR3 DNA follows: TGTGCCAGCAGCTACACAGGGATGGGGGAGACCCAGTACTTC. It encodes CASSYTGMGETQYF. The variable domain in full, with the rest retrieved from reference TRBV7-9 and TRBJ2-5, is DTGVSQNPRHKITKRGQNVTFRCDPISEHNRLYWYRQTLGQGPEFLTYFQNEAQLEKSRLLSDRFSAERPKGSFSTLEIQRTEQGDSAMYLCASSYTGMGETQYFGPGTRLLVL.

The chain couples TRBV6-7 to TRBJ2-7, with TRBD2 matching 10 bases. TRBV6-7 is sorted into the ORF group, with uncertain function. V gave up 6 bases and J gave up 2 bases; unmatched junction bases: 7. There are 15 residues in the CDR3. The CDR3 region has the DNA TGTGCCAGCAGCCCCCGGACTAGCGGAACCTACGAGCAGTACTTC. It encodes CASSPRTSGTYEQYF.

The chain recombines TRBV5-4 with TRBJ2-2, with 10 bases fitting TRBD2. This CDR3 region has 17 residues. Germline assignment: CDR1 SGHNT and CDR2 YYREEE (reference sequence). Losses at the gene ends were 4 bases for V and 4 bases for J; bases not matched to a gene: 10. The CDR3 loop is CASSGSGGARATGELFF. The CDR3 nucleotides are TGTGCCAGCAGCGGGAGCGGGGGGGCCCGAGCCACCGGGGAGCTGTTTTTT.

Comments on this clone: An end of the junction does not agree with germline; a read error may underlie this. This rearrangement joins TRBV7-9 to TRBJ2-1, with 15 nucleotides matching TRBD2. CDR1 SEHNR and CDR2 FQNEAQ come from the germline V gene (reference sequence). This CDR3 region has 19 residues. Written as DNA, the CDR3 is TGTTCCAGCAGCTTTAGTGGGACTAGCGGGGGGAGACCTTACAATGAGCAGTTCTTC. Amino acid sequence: CSSSFSGTSGGRPYNEQFF.

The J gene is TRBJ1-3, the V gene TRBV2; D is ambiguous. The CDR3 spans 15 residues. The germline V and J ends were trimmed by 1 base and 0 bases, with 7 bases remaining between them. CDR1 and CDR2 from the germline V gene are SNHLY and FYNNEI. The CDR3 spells CASSEGEYSGNTIYF. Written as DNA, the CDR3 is TGTGCCAGCAGTGAAGGCGAATACTCTGGAAACACCATATATTTT.

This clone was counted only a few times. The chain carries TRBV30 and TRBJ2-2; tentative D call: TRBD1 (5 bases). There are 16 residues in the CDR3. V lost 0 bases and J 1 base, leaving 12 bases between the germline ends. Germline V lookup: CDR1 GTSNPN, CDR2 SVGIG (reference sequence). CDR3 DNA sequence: TGTGCCTGGAGTGTAAGACGGACACTGAACACCGGGGAGCTGTTTTTT. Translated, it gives CAWSVRRTLNTGELFF.

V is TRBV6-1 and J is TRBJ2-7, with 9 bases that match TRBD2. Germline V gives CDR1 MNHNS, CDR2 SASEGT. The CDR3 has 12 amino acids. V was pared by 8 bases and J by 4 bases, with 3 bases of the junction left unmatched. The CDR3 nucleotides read TGTGCCAGCGGAGCGGGAGGTTACGAGCAGTACTTC. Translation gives CASGAGGYEQYF.

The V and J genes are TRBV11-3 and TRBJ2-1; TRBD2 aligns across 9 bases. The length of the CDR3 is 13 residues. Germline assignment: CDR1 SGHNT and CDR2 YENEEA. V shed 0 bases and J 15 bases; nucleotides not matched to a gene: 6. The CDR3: CASSLDGGRGLFF. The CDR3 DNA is TGTGCCAGCAGCTTAGATGGCGGGAGGGGGCTGTTCTTC.

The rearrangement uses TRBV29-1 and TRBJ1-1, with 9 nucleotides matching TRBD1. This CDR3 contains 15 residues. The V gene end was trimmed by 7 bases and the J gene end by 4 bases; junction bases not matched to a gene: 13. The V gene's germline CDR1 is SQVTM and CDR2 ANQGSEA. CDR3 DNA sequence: TGCAGCGCTCGAGTTACCGGGACAGGGCCCACTGAAGCTTTCTTT. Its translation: CSARVTGTGPTEAFF.

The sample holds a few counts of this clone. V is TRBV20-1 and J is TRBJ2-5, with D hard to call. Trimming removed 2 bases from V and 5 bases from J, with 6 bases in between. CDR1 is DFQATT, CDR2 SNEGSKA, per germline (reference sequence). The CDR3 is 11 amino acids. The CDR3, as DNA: TGCAGTGCTAGAAAGGAGGAGACCCAGTACTTC. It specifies CSARKEETQYF.

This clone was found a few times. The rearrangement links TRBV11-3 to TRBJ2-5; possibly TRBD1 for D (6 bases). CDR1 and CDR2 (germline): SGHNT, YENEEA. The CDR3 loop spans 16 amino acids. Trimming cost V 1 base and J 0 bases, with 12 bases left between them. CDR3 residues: CASSLGTEGNQETQYF. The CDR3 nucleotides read TGTGCCAGCAGCTTAGGGACAGAAGGGAACCAAGAGACCCAGTACTTC.

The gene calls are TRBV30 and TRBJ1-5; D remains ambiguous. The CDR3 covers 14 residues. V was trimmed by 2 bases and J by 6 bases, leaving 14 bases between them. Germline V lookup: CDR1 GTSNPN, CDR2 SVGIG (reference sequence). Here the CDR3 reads CAWSYKSRGQPQHF. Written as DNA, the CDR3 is TGTGCCTGGAGTTATAAGAGCCGGGGTCAGCCCCAGCATTTT.

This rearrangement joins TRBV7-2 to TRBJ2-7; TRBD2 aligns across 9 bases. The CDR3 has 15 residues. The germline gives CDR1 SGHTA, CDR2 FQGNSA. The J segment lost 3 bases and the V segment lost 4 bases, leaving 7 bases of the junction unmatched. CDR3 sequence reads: CASSYTSGRNYEQYF. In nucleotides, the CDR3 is TGTGCCAGCAGCTACACAAGCGGGAGGAACTACGAGCAGTACTTC. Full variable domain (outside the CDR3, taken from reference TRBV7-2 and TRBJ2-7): GAGVSQSPSNKVTEKGKDVELRCDPISGHTALYWYRQSLGQGLEFLIYFQGNSAPDKSGLPSDRFSAERTGGSVSTLTIQRTQQEDSAVYLCASSYTSGRNYEQYFGPGTRLTVT.

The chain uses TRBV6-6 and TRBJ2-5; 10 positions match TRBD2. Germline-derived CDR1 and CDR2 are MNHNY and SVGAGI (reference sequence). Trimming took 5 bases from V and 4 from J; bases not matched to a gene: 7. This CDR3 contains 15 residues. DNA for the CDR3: TGTGCCAGCAGTACGCCGCGACTAGCGGGAGAGACCCAGTACTTC. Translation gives CASSTPRLAGETQYF.

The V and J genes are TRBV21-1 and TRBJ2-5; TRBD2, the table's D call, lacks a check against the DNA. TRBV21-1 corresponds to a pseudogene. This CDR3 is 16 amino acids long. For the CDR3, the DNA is TGTGCCAGCAGCAAAGCGGGGCGGGGGGACCAAGAGACCCAGTACTTC. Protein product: CASSKAGRGDQETQYF.

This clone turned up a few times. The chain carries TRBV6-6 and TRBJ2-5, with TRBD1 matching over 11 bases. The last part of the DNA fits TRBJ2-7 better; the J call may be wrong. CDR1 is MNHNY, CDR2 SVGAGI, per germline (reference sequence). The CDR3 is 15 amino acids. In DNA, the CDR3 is TGTGCCAGCAGACCGGGACAGGGGGTAGTCTACGAGCAGTACTTC. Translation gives CASRPGQGVVYEQYF.

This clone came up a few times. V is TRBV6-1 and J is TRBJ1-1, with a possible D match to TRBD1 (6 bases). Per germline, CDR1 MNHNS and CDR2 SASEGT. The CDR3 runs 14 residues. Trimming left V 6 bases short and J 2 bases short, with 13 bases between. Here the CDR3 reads CASSLTGSNTEAFF. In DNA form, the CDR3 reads TGTGCCAGCAGCCTGACAGGTTCTAACACTGAAGCTTTCTTT.